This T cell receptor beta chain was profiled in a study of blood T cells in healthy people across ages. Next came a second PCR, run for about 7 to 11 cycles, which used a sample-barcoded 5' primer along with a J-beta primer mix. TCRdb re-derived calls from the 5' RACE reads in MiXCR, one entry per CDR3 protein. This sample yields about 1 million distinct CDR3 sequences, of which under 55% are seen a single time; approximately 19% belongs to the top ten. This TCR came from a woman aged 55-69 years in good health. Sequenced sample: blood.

CDR3 protein: CASRSALAGDSNEQYF. CDR3 bases: TGTGCCAGCAGGAGCGCACTAGCGGGAGATAGTAACGAGCAGTACTTC. The J gene is TRBJ2-7, the V gene TRBV6-1, with 11 nucleotides matching TRBD2. CDR1 and CDR2 from the germline V gene are MNHNS and SASEGT. V shed 6 bases and J 5 bases; nucleotides not matched to a gene: 12. The CDR3 contains 16 residues.